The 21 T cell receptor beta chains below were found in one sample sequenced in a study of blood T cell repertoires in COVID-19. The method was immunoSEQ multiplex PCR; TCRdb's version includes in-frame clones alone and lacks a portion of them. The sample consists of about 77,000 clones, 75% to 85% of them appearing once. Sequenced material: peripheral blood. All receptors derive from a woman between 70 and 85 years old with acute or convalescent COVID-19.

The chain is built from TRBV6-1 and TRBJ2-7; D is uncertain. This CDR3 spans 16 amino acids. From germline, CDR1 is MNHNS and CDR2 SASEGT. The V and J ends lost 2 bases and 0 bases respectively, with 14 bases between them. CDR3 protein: CASSESRLLSSYEQYF. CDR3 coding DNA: TGTGCCAGCAGTGAATCTAGACTGTTAAGCTCCTACGAGCAGTACTTC.

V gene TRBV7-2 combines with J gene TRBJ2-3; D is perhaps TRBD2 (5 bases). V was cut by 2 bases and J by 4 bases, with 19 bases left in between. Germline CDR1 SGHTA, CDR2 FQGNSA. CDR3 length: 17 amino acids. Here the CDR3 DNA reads TGTGCCAGCAGCTTACGGGGTCGGACTCCCCTCTCAGATACGCAGTATTTT. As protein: CASSLRGRTPLSDTQYF.

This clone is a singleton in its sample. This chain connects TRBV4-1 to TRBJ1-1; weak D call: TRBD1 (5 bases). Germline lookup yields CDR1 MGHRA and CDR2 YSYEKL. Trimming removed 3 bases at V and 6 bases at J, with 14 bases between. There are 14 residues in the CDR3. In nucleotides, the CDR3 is TGCGCCAGCAGCCAGGTAGGGGTGGGCCCTGAAGCTTTCTTT. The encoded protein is CASSQVGVGPEAFF.

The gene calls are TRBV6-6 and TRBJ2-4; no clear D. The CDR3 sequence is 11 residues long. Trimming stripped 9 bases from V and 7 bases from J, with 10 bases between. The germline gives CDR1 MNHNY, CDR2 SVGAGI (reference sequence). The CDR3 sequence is CASLSWNIQYF. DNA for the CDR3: TGTGCCAGTCTGAGTTGGAACATTCAGTACTTC.

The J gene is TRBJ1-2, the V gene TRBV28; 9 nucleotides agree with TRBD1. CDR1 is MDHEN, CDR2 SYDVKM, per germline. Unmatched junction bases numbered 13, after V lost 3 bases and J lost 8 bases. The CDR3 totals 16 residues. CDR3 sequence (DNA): TGTGCCAGCAGTTTTTTGGGGACAGGGAGGGTTGACGGCTACACCTTC. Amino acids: CASSFLGTGRVDGYTF.

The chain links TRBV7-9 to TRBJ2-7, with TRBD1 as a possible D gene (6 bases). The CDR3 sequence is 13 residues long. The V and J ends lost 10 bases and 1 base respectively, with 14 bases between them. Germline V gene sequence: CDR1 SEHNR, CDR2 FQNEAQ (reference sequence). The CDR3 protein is CATGTLDSYEQYF. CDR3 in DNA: TGTGCCACCGGGACACTGGATTCCTACGAGCAGTACTTC. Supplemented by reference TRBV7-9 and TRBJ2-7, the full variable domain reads DTGVSQNPRHKITKRGQNVTFRCDPISEHNRLYWYRQTLGQGPEFLTYFQNEAQLEKSRLLSDRFSAERPKGSFSTLEIQRTEQGDSAMYLCATGTLDSYEQYFGPGTRLTVT.

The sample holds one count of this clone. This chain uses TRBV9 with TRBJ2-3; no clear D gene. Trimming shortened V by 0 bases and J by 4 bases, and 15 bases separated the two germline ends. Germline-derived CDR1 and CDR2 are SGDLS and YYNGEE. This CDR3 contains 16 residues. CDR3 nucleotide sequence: TGTGCCAGCAGCGTAGGGGCGAACATCTTGGCAGATACGCAGTATTTT. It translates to CASSVGANILADTQYF.

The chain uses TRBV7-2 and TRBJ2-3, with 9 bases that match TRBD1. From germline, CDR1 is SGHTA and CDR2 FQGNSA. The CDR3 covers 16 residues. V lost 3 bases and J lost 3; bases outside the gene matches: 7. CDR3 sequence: CASSFSRGQGTDTQYF. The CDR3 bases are TGTGCCAGCAGCTTCAGCCGGGGACAGGGTACAGATACGCAGTATTTT.

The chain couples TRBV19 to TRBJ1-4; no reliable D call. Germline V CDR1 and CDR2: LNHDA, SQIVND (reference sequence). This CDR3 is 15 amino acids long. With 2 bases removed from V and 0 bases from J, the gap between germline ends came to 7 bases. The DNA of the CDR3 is TGTGCCAGTAGTATATCGTCAGCAACTAATGAAAAACTGTTTTTT. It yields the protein CASSISSATNEKLFF.

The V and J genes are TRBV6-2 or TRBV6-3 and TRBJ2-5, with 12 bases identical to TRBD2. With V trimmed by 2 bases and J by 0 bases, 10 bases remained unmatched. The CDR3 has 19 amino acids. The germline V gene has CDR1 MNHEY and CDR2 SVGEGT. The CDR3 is CASSYPGLAGNLYQETQYF. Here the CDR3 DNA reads TGTGCCAGCAGTTACCCAGGACTAGCGGGGAATCTGTACCAAGAGACCCAGTACTTC.

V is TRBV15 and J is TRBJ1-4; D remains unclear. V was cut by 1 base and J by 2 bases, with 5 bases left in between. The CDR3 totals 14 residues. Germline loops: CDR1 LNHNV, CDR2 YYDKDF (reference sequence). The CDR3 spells CATSRVLTNEKLFF. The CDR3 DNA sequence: TGTGCCACCAGCAGAGTCCTCACTAATGAAAAACTGTTTTTT. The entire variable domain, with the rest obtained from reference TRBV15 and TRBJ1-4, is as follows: DAMVIQNPRYQVTQFGKPVTLSCSQTLNHNVMYWYQQKSSQAPKLLFHYYDKDFNNEADTPDNFQSRRPNTSFCFLDIRSPGLGDTAMYLCATSRVLTNEKLFFGSGTQLSVL.

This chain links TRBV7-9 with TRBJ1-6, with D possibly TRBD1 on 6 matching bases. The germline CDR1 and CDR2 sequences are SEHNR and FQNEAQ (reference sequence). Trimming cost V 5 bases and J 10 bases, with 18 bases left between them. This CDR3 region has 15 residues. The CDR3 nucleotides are TGTGCCAGCAGCCAAGCAGACTCGGACAGCTCACCCCTCCACTTT. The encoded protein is CASSQADSDSSPLHF.

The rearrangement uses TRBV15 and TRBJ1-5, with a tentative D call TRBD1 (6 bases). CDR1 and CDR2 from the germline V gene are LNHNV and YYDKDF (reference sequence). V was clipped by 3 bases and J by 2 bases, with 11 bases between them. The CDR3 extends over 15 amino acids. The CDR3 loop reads CATSSNRARNQPQHF. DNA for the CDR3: TGTGCCACCAGCAGCAACAGGGCCCGCAATCAGCCCCAGCATTTT. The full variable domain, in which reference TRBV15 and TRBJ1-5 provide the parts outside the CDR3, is DAMVIQNPRYQVTQFGKPVTLSCSQTLNHNVMYWYQQKSSQAPKLLFHYYDKDFNNEADTPDNFQSRRPNTSFCFLDIRSPGLGDTAMYLCATSSNRARNQPQHFGDGTRLSIL.

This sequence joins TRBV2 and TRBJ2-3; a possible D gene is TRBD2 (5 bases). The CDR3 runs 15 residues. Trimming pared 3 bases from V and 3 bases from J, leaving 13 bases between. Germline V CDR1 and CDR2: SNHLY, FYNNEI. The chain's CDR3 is CASSDRGRWTDTQYF. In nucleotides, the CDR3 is TGTGCCAGCAGTGATCGGGGAAGGTGGACAGATACGCAGTATTTT.

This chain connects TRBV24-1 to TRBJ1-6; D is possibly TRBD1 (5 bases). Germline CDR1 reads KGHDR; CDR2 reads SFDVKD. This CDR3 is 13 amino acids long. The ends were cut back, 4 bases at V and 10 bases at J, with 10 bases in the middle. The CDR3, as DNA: TGTGCCACCAGTGAAGGGGTTCGATCACCCCTCCACTTT. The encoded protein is CATSEGVRSPLHF.

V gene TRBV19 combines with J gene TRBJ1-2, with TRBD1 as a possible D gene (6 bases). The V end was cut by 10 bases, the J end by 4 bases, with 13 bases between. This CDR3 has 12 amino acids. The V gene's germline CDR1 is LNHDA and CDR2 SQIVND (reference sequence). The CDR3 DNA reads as TGTGCCACCAAGACAGGTTTCTATGGCTACACCTTC. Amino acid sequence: CATKTGFYGYTF.

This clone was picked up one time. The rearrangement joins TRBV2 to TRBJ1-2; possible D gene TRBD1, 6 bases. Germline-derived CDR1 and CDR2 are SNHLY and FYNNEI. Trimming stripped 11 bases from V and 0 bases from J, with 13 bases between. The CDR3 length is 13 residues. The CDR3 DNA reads TGTGCCGGGAAAAGGACAGCTAACTATGGCTACACCTTC. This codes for CAGKRTANYGYTF.

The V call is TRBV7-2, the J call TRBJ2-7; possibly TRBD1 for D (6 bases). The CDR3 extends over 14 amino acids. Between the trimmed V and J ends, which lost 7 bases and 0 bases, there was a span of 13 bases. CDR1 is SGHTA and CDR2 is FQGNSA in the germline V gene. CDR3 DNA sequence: TGTGCCAGCAAGACTGACAGGAGCTCCTACGAGCAGTACTTC. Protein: CASKTDRSSYEQYF.

The CDR3 DNA is TGTGCCAGCAGTGGTTACAGGGATAATTCACCCCTCCACTTT. It encodes CASSGYRDNSPLHF. V and J are TRBV2 and TRBJ1-6; perhaps TRBD1 as D (6 bases). Germline V CDR1 and CDR2: SNHLY, FYNNEI. The V end was cut by 4 bases, the J end by 5 bases, with 9 bases between. CDR3 length: 14 amino acids.

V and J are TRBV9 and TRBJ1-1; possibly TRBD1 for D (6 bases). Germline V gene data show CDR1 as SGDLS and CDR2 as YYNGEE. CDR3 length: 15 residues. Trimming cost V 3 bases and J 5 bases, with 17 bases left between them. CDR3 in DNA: TGTGCCAGCAGCGCCCTCCGAGAGGGGGGGACTGAAGCTTTCTTT. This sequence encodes CASSALREGGTEAFF.

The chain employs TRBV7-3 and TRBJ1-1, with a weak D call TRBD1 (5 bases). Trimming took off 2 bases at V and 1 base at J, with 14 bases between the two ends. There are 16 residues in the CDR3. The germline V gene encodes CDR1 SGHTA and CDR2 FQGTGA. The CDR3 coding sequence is TGTGCCAGCAGCTTAGTTTCTGTAGGGGCGAACACTGAAGCTTTCTTT. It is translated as CASSLVSVGANTEAFF.